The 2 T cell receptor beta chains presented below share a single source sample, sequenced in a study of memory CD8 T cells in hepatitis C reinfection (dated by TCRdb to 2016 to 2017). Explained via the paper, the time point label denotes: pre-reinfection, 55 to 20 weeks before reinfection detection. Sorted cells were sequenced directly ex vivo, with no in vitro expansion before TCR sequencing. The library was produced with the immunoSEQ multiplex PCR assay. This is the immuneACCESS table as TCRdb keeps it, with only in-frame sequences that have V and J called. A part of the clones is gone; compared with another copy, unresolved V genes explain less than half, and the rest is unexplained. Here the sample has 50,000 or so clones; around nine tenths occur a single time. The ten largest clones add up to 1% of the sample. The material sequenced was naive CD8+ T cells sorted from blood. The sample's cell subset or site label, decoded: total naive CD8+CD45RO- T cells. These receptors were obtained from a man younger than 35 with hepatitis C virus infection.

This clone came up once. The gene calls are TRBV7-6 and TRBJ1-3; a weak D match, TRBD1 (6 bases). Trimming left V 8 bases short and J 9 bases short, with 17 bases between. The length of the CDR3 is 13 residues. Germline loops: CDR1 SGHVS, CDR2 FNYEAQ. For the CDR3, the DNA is TGTGCCAGCTCCCCCCAGGGGTCTGGCACCATATATTTT. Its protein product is CASSPQGSGTIYF.

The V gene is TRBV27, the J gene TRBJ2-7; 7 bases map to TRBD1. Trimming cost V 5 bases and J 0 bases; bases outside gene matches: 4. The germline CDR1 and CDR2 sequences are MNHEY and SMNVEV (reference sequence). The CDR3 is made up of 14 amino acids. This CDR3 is CASSPTGSSYEQYF. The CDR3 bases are TGTGCCAGCAGTCCGACAGGGAGCTCCTACGAGCAGTACTTC.